A single TCR beta chain is shown here with its context. The antigen remains undetermined. This sample is drawn from a study of tumor-infiltrating lymphocytes in primary liver carcinoma. About the study: Every patient in the cohort had a primary liver carcinoma. That carcinoma was treated by surgical resection. Stage T1-T3 N0M0 and a size of about 4 to 11 cm characterized the tumors.

Study-level findings and limits: The overlap of tumor-adjacent and tumor-blood pairs was smaller than that of tumor region pairs. Tumor top-250-clone fraction significantly exceeded that of blood (p = 0.039).

With around 450 ng total RNA as template and a constant-region primer, TCR beta cDNA was made. Each TCR beta library was derived from three nested multiplex PCR rounds that employed slightly modified ARM-PCR. For approximately 11 cycles apiece, the opening two PCR rounds ran with TRBV1-TRBV30 forward primers and a C-beta reverse primer. TCRdb re-analysed the multiplex PCR reads in MiXCR, keeping a single row per CDR3 protein. Among over 250,000 distinct CDR3 sequences listed, around three fifths were seen once. Germline V gene lookup returns CDR1 MDHEN and CDR2 SYDVKM. V shed 6 bases and J 5 bases; nucleotides not matched to a gene: 6. The length of the CDR3 is 14 residues. Germline DNA was also extracted, and blood RNA was taken from unsorted whole blood.

This chain links TRBV28 with TRBJ2-7; 11 bases agree with TRBD2. This receptor was obtained from a woman aged 25 to 39 with primary liver carcinoma and hepatitis B virus infection. Sample: peripheral blood. In DNA, the CDR3 is TGTGCCAGCAGCCCACTAGCGGGAGATCACGAGCAGTACTTC. Amino acid sequence: CASSPLAGDHEQYF.